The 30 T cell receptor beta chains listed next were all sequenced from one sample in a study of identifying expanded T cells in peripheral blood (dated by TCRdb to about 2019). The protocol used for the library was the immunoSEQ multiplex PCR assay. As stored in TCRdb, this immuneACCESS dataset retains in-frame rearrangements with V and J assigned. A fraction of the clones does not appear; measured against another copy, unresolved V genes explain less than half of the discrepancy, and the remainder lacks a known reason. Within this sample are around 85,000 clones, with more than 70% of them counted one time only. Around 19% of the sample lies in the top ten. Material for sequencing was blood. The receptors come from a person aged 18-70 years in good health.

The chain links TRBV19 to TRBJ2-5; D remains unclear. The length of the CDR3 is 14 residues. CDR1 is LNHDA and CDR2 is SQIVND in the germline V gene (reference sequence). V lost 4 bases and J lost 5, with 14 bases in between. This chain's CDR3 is CASSSGPKRETQYF. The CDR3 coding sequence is TGTGCCAGTAGTAGTGGCCCTAAAAGGGAGACCCAGTACTTC.

The CDR3 reads CAISVRDRDYEQYF. The DNA of the CDR3 is TGTGCCATCAGTGTGCGGGACAGGGACTACGAGCAGTACTTC. The chain carries TRBV10-3 and TRBJ2-7, with 9 bases that match TRBD1. The CDR3 has 14 amino acids. V was pared by 4 bases and J by 3 bases, with 4 bases of the junction left unmatched. Germline V gene data show CDR1 as ENHRY and CDR2 as SYGVKD.

The CDR3 is CARIRDNWIYEQYF. The CDR3, as DNA: TGTGCCAGGATCCGGGACAATTGGATCTACGAGCAGTACTTC. The chain combines TRBV6-4 with TRBJ2-7; a possible D gene is TRBD1 (6 bases). In germline, CDR1 is MRHNA, CDR2 SNTAGT. This CDR3 spans 14 amino acids. The V end was cut by 9 bases, the J end by 3 bases, with 18 bases between.

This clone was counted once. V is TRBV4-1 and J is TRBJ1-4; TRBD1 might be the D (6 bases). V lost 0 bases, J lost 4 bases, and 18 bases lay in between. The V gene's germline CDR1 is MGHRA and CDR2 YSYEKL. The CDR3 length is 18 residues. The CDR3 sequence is CASSQDPRTVGFNEKLFF. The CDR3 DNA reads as TGCGCCAGCAGCCAAGATCCACGGACAGTTGGTTTTAATGAAAAACTGTTTTTT.

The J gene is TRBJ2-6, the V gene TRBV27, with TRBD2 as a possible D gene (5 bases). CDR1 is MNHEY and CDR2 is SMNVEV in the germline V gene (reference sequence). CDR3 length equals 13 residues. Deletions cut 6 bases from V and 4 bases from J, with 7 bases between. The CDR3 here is CASSPGGANVLTF. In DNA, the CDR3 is TGTGCCAGCAGCCCGGGAGGGGCCAACGTCCTGACTTTC.

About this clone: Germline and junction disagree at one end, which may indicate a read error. The CDR3 coding sequence is TGTGCCATCAGTGAGCCCAAAGGACTAGCGGGGGCTTTC. It codes for CAISEPKGLAGAF. V gene TRBV10-3 combines with J gene TRBJ2-7; 13 nucleotides match TRBD2. The CDR3 is 13 amino acids. CDR1 and CDR2 from the germline V gene are ENHRY and SYGVKD.

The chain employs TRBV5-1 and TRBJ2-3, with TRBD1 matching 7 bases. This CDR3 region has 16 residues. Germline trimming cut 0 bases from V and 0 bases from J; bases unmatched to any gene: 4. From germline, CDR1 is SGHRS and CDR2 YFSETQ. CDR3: CASSLAPQGSTDTQYF. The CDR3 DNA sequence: TGCGCCAGCAGCTTGGCTCCACAGGGGAGCACAGATACGCAGTATTTT.

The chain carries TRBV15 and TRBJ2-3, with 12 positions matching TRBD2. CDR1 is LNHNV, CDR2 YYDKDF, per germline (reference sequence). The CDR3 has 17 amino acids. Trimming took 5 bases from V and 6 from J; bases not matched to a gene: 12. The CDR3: CATSSSTSGGRGDTQYF. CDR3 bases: TGTGCCACCAGCTCATCAACTAGCGGGGGGCGTGGTGATACGCAGTATTTT.

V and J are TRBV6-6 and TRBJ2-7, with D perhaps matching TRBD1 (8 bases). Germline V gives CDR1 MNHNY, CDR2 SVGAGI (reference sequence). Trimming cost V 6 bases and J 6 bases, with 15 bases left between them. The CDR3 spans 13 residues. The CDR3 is CASRKTGGAEQYF. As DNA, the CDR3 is TGTGCCAGCAGGAAAACAGGGGGGGCCGAGCAGTACTTC.

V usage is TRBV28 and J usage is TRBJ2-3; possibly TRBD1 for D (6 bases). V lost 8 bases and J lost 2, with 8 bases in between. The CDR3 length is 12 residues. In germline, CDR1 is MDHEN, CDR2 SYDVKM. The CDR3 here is CASGQFTDTQYF. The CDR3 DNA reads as TGTGCCAGCGGACAGTTCACAGATACGCAGTATTTT.

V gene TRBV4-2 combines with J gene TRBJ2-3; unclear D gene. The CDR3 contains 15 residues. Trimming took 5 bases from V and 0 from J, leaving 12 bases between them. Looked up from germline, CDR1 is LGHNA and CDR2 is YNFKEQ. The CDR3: CASSSAAASTDTQYF. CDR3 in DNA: TGTGCCAGCAGCTCGGCGGCCGCTAGCACAGATACGCAGTATTTT.

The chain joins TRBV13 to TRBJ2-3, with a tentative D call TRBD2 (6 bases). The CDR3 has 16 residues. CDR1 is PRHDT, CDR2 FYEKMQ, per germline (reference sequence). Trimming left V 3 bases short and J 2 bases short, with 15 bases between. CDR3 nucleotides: TGTGCCAGCAGCTTCTCCGCGGGGCATAACACAGATACGCAGTATTTT. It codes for CASSFSAGHNTDTQYF.

CDR3 in amino acids: CASSRTQGARDEKLFF. CDR3 coding DNA: TGTGCCAGCAGCCGCACCCAGGGGGCGCGTGATGAAAAACTGTTTTTT. V gene TRBV7-9 combines with J gene TRBJ1-4; 8 nucleotides agree with TRBD1. From germline, CDR1 is SEHNR and CDR2 FQNEAQ (reference sequence). This CDR3 contains 16 residues. V lost 5 bases to trimming and J lost 6 bases; unmatched junction nucleotides: 11.

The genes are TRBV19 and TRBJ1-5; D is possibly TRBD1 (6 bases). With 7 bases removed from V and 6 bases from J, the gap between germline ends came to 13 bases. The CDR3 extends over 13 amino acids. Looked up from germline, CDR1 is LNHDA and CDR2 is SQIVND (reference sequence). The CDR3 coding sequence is TGTGCCAGTATGGAGGAAGGGGGTCAGCCCCAGCATTTT. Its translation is CASMEEGGQPQHF.

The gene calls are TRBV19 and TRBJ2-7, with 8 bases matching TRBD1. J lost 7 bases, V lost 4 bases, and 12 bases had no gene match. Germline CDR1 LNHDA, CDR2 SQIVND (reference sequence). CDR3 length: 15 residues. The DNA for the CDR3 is TGTGCCAGTAGTACGGGGACAGGCCTTTCGAGGGAGCAGTACTTC. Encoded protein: CASSTGTGLSREQYF.

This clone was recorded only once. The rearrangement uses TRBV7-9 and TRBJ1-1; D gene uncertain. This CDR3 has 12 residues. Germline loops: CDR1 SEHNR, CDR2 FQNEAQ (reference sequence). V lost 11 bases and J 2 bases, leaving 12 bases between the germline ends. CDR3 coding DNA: TGTGCCTGCAACGGGGATAACACTGAAGCTTTCTTT. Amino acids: CACNGDNTEAFF.

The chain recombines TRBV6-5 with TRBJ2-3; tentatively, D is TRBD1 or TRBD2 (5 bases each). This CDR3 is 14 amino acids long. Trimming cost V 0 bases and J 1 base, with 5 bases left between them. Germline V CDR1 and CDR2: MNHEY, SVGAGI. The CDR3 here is CASSYSGGTDTQYF. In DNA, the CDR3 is TGTGCCAGCAGTTACTCGGGGGGCACAGATACGCAGTATTTT.

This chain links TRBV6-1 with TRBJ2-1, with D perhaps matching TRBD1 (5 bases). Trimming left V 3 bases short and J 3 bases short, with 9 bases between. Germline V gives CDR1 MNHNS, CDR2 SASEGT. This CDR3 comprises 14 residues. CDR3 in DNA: TGTGCCAGCAGTGATGGGGCAGTCTACAATGAGCAGTTCTTC. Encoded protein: CASSDGAVYNEQFF.

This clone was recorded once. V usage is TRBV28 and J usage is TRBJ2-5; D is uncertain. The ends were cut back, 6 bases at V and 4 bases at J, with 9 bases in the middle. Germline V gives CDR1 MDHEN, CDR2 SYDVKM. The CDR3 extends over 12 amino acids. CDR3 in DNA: TGTGCCAGCAGGCAATTGGGAGAGACCCAGTACTTC. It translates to CASRQLGETQYF. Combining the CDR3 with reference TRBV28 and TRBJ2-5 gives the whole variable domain DVKVTQSSRYLVKRTGEKVFLECVQDMDHENMFWYRQDPGLGLRLIYFSYDVKMKEKGDIPEGYSVSREKKERFSLILESASTNQTSMYLCASRQLGETQYFGPGTRLLVL.

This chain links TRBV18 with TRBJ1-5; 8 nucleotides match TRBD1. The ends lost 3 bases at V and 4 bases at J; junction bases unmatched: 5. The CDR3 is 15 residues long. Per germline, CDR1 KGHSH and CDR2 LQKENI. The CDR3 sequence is CASSPDRGVNQPQHF. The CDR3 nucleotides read TGTGCCAGCTCACCCGACAGGGGAGTAAATCAGCCCCAGCATTTT.

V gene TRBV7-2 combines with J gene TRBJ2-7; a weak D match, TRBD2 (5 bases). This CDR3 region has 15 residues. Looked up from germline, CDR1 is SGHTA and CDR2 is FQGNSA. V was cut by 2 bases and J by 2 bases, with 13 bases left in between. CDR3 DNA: TGTGCCAGCAGCTTAAGTGGGAGTTCCCCCTACGAGCAGTACTTC. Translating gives CASSLSGSSPYEQYF.

The CDR3 spells CASSLFSSGTDYGYTF. Written as DNA, the CDR3 is TGTGCCAGCAGCTTATTCTCATCTGGGACGGACTATGGCTACACCTTC. The J gene is TRBJ1-2, the V gene TRBV7-2; tentatively, D is TRBD1 (5 bases). Germline CDR1 SGHTA, CDR2 FQGNSA. The CDR3 extends over 16 amino acids. The V end was cut by 2 bases, the J end by 3 bases, with 16 bases between.

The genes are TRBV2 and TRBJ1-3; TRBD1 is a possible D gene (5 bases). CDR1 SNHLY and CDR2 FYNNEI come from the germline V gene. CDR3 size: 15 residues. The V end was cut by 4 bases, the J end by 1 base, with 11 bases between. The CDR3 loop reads CASSAVGTSGNTIYF. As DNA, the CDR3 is TGTGCCAGCAGTGCAGTCGGGACTTCTGGAAACACCATATATTTT.

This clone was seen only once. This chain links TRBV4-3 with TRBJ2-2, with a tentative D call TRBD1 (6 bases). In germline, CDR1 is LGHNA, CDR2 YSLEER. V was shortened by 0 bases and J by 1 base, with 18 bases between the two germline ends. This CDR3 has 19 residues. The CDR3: CASSQDINRPDRNTGELFF. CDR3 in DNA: TGCGCCAGCAGCCAAGATATAAATCGACCGGACAGGAACACCGGGGAGCTGTTTTTT.

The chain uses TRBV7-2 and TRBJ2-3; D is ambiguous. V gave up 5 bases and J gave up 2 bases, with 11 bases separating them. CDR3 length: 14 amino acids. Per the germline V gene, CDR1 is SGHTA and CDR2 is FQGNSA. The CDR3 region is CASSTGPATDTQYF. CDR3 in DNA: TGTGCCAGCAGCACTGGGCCAGCCACAGATACGCAGTATTTT. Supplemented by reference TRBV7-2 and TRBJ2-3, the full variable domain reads GAGVSQSPSNKVTEKGKDVELRCDPISGHTALYWYRQSLGQGLEFLIYFQGNSAPDKSGLPSDRFSAERTGGSVSTLTIQRTQQEDSAVYLCASSTGPATDTQYFGPGTRLTVL.

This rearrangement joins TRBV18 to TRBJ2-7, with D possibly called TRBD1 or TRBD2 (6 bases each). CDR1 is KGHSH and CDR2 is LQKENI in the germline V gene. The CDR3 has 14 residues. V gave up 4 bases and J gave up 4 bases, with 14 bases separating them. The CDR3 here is CASSLGGVGYEQYF. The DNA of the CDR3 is TGTGCCAGCTCACTGGGGGGCGTTGGGTACGAGCAGTACTTC. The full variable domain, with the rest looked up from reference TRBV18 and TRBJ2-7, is NAGVMQNPRHLVRRRGQEARLRCSPMKGHSHVYWYRQLPEEGLKFMVYLQKENIIDESGMPKERFSAEFPKEGPSILRIQQVVRGDSAAYFCASSLGGVGYEQYFGPGTRLTVT.

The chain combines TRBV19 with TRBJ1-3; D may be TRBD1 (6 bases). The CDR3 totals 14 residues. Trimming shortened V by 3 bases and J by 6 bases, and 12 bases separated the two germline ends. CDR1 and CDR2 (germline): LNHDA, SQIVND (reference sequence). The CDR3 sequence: CASSILGHKNTIYF. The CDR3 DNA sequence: TGTGCCAGTAGTATCCTGGGACACAAAAACACCATATATTTT.

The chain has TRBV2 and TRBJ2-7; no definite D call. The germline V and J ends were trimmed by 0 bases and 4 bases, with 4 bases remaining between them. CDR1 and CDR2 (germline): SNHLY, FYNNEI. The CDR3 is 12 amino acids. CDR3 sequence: CASSEARYEQYF. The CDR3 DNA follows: TGTGCCAGCAGTGAAGCGAGGTACGAGCAGTACTTC. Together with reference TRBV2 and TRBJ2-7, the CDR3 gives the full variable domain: EPEVTQTPSHQVTQMGQEVILRCVPISNHLYFYWYRQILGQKVEFLVSFYNNEISEKSEIFDDQFSVERPDGSNFTLKIRSTKLEDSAMYFCASSEARYEQYFGPGTRLTVT.

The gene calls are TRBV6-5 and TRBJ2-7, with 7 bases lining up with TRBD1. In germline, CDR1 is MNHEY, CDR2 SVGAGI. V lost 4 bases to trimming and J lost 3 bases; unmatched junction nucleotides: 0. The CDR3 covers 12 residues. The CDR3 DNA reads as TGTGCCAGCAGTTGGACAGGCTACGAGCAGTACTTC. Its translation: CASSWTGYEQYF.

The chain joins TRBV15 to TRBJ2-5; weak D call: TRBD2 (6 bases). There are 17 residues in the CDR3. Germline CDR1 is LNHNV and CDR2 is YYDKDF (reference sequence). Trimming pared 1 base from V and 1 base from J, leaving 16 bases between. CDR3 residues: CATSRGLVRRGQETQYF. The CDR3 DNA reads TGTGCCACCAGCAGAGGGTTGGTCAGGAGGGGCCAAGAGACCCAGTACTTC.